The TCR beta chain described here comes from a study of cytomegalovirus exposure and HLA in healthy donors. Concerning this clone itself: The antigen is undetermined.

Findings and limits, study-wide: Confirmation was obtained in vitro that three CMV-associated chains are specific for CMV antigens.

Measured with immunoSEQ multiplex PCR; TCRdb has only the in-frame clones, and not every one. The repertoire holds some 110,000 clones, with about 85% as singletons. The length of the CDR3 is 16 residues. Trimming shortened V by 2 bases and J by 1 base, and 11 bases separated the two germline ends. Looked up from germline, CDR1 is MNHEY and CDR2 is SVGAGI. The chain recombines TRBV6-5 with TRBJ2-2; no clear D. This receptor was taken from a woman aged 18-29 years in good health and CMV-seropositive. Sequences were obtained from PBMCs. This CDR3 is CASSYPVTVNTGELFF. CDR3 sequence (DNA): TGTGCCAGCAGTTACCCGGTGACTGTGAACACCGGGGAGCTGTTTTTT.